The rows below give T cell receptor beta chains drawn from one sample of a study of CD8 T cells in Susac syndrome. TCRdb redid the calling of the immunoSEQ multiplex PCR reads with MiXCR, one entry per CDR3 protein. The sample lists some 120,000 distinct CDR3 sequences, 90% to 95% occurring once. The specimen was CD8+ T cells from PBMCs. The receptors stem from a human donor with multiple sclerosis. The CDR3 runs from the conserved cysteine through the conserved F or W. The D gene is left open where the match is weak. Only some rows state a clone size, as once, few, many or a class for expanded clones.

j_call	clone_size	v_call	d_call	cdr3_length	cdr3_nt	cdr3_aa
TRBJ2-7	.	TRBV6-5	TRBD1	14	TGTGCCAGCAGCTCCGGGACAGGGGCCAGCGAGCAGTACTTC	CASSSGTGASEQYF
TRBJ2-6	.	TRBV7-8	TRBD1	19	TGTGCCAGCAGCTTCCGCACGGGACAGCTAAGCTCTGGGGCCAACGTCCTGACTTTC	CASSFRTGQLSSGANVLTF
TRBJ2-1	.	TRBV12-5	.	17	TGTGCTAGTGGTTTCCCTACTAACAGAATTGAAGACAATGAGCAGTTCTTC	CASGFPTNRIEDNEQFF
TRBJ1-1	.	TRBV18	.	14	TGTGCCAGCTCACCTCTGGGGAAGAACACTGAAGCTTTCTTT	CASSPLGKNTEAFF
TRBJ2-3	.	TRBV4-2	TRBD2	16	TGTGCCAGCAGCCCCCGGGCGGGGGGCCCCACAGATACGCAGTATTTT	CASSPRAGGPTDTQYF
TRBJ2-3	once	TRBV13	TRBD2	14	TGTGCCAGCAGCTTCGGCGGGAGTGGAGATACGCAGTATTTT	CASSFGGSGDTQYF
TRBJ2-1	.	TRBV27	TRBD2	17	TGTGCCAGCAGTTTATTCCTAGCGGGGGGCCCGGGGAATGAGCAGTTCTTC	CASSLFLAGGPGNEQFF
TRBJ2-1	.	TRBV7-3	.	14	TGTGCCAGCAGCCATCAAGGGGAAGACTATGAGCAGTTCTTC	CASSHQGEDYEQFF
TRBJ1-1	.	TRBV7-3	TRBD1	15	TGTGCCAGCAGCCCGACGACAGGGGACGACACTGAAGCTTTCTTT	CASSPTTGDDTEAFF
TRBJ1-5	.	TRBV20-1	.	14	TGCAGTGCTAGAGATTACGATAGCAATCAGCCCCAGCATTTT	CSARDYDSNQPQHF
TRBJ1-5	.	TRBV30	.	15	TGTGCCTGGAGTGTACGGCCGGACGGAAATCAGCCCCAGCATTTT	CAWSVRPDGNQPQHF
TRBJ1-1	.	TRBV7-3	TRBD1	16	TGTGCCAGCAGCTTTATCAGGGGGCCCATGAACACTGAAGCTTTCTTT	CASSFIRGPMNTEAFF
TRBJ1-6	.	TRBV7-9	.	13	TGTGCCAGCCGACAAGTGGGGAATTCACCCCTCCACTTT	CASRQVGNSPLHF
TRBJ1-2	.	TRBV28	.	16	TGTGCCAGCAGATCGGACTCTACTAGGACGAACTATGGCTACACCTTC	CASRSDSTRTNYGYTF
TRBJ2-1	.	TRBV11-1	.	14	TGTGCCAGCAGCTTAGGGACAGCATCCAATGAGCAGTTCTTC	CASSLGTASNEQFF
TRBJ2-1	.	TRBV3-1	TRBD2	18	TGTGCCAGCAGCCCCGGGACTAGCGTTACAAGCTCCTACAATGAGCAGTTCTTC	CASSPGTSVTSSYNEQFF
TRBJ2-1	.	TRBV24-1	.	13	TGTGCCACCAGCTCGACTAGAGTTGATGAGCAGTTCTTC	CATSSTRVDEQFF
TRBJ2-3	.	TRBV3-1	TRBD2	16	TGTGCCAGCAGCCAAGAAACTAGCGGGGTTGGGGATACGCAGTATTTT	CASSQETSGVGDTQYF
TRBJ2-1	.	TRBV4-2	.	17	TGTGCCAGCAGCCAAGTAGGGGGGTTGAGCTCCTACAATGAGCAGTTCTTC	CASSQVGGLSSYNEQFF
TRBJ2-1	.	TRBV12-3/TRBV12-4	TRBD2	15	TGTGCCAGCAGTTTAGTAGCGGGGGGGCCGAATGAGCAGTTCTTC	CASSLVAGGPNEQFF
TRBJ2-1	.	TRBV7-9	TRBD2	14	TGTGCCAGCAGCTTAAGGACTAGCGGGAGAGAGCAGTTCTTC	CASSLRTSGREQFF
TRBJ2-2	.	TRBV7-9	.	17	TGTGCCAGCAGCTTACCACGGACACAATTCGACACCGGGGAGCTGTTTTTT	CASSLPRTQFDTGELFF
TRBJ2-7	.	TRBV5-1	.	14	TGCGCCAGCAGCTTGGGGGGGGTCTCCTACGAGCAGTACTTC	CASSLGGVSYEQYF
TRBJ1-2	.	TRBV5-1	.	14	TGCGCCAGCAGCTTGGACAGGGACGCCTATGGCTACACCTTC	CASSLDRDAYGYTF
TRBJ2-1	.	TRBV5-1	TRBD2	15	TGCGCCAGCAGCTGGGCCGGGGGGGCCGACAATGAGCAGTTCTTC	CASSWAGGADNEQFF
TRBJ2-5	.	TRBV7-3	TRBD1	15	TGTGCCAGCAGCTTCCGGGACAGCGAGGAAGAGACCCAGTACTTC	CASSFRDSEEETQYF
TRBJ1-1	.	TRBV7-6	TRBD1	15	TGTGCCAGCAGCCCGGACAGGGGGCCCGACACTGAAGCTTTCTTT	CASSPDRGPDTEAFF
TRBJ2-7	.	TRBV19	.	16	TGTGCCAGTAGTATCAGGTTTCAGGGTAGTCTCTACGAGCAGTACTTC	CASSIRFQGSLYEQYF
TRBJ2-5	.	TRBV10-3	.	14	TGTGCCATCAGTGAGTCGTGGTACCAAGAGACCCAGTACTTC	CAISESWYQETQYF
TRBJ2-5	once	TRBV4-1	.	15	TGCGCCAGCAGCCACGGTTGGGACGGCCAAGAGACCCAGTACTTC	CASSHGWDGQETQYF
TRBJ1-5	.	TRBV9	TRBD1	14	TGTGCCAGCAGCGTTGGGGACAGTGTAACGCCCCAGCATTTT	CASSVGDSVTPQHF
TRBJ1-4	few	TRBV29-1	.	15	TGCAGCGTTGAACTAGAAAGTTGGCCTAATGAAAAACTGTTTTTT	CSVELESWPNEKLFF
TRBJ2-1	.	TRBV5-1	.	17	TGCGCCAGCAGCTTGGATTACAGGGACGGGGTGGGAGATGAGCAGTTCTTC	CASSLDYRDGVGDEQFF
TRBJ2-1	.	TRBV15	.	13	TGTGCCACCAGCAGAGTTCCGGATAATGAGCAGTTCTTC	CATSRVPDNEQFF
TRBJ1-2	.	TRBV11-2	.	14	TGTGCCAGCAGCTTGGGGGGCGCCGTCTATGGCTACACCTTC	CASSLGGAVYGYTF
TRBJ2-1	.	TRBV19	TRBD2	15	TGTGCCAGTAGTCGAGGACTAGCGGAATTCAATGAGCAGTTCTTC	CASSRGLAEFNEQFF
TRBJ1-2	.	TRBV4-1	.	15	TGCGCCAGCAGCCAAGAGGACTGGGGGCCATATGGCTACACCTTC	CASSQEDWGPYGYTF
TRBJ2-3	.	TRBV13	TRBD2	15	TGTGCCAGCAGCTCGGGAGCGGGAGATGAAGATACGCAGTATTTT	CASSSGAGDEDTQYF
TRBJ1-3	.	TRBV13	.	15	TGTGCCAGCAGCTTAGGGCAGGTCGGTGGAAACACCATATATTTT	CASSLGQVGGNTIYF